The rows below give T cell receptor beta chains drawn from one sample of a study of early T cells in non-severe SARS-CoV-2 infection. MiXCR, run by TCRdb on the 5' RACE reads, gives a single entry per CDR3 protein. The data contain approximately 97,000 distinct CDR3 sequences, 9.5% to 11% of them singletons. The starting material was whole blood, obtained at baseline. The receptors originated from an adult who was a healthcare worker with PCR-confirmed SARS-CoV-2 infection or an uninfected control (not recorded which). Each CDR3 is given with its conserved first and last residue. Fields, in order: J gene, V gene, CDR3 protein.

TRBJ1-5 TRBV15 CATSREATGLNQPQHF
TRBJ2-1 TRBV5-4 CASSLVGVDEQFF
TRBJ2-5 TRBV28 CASSLDRVQETQYF
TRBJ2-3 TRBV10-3 CAISASGGSTDTQYF
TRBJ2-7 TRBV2 CASNALGRSYEQYF
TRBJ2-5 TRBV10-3 CATLLDLAGGPEETQYF
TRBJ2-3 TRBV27 CAASKFGLTDTQYF
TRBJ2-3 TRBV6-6 CASSSWTSGDTDTQYF
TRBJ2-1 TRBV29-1 CSVEASGIAKQFF
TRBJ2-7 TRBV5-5 CASSLTTYEQYF
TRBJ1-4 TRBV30 CAWSVSRGEKLFF
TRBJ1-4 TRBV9 CASSPIGSGEKLFF
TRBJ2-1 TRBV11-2 CASSLGTGVINEQFF
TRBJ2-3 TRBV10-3 CAISESLALEDTQYF
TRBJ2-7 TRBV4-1 CASSIRRTSGRVEQYF
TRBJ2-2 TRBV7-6 CASSSGLAGIGELFF
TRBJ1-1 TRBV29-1 CSVEKWAQKNTEAFF
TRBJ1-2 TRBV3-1 CASSHGGWTNYGYTF
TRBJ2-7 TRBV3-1 CASSQRGSSYEQYF
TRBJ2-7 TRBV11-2 CASSLTRTSGGAYEQYF
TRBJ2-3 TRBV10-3 CAITAGRDTQYF
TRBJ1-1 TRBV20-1 CSAVTGGPPEAFF
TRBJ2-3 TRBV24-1 CATSDNDFGYDTQYF
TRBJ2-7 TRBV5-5 CASSWGQSYEQYF
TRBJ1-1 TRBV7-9 CASSFHNTEAFF
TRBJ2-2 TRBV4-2 CASSTGRGNTGELFF
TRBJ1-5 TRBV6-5 CASGTPGGRSQPQHF
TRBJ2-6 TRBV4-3 CASSQETGTGANVLTF
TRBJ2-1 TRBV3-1 CASRYDNEQFF
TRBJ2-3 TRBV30 CAWSRSRTDTQYF
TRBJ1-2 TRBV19 CASSIPAGNYGYTF
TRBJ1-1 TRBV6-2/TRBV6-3 CASSSIIQGAEAFF
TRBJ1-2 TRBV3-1 CASSPQHLIGGLNYGYTF
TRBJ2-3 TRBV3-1 CASSTLENTQYF
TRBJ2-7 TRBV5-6 CASSLAVGGEQYF
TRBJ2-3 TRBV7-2 CASSLAFTSGLLNTQYF
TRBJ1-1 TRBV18 CASSPNRGLNTEAFF
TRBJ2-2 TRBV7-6 CASSRTSDGTGELFF
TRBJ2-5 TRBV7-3 CASSPGTSRYTETQYF
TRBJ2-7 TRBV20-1 CSARDPAAGDRKYEQYF
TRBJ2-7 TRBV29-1 CSVDDRQGDEQYF
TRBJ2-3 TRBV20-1 CSAISGRLTDTQYF
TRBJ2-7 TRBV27 CASSSRKSGPTNEQYF
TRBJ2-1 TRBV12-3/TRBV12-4 CASTLKLAGRSYNEQFF